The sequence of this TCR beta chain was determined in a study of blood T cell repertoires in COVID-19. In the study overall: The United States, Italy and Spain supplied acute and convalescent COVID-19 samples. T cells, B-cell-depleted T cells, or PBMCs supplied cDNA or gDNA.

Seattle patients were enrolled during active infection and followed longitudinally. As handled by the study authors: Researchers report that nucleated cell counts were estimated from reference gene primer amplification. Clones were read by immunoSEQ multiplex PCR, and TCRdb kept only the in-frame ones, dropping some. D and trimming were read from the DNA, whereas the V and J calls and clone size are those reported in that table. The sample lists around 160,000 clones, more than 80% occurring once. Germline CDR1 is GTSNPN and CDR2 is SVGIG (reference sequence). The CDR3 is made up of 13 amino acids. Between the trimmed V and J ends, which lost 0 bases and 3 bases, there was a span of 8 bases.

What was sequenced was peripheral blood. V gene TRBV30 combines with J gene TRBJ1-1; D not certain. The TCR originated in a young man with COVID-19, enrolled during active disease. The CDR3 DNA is TGTGCCTGGAGTGTTCGGGGTGACACTGAAGCTTTCTTT. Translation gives CAWSVRGDTEAFF.